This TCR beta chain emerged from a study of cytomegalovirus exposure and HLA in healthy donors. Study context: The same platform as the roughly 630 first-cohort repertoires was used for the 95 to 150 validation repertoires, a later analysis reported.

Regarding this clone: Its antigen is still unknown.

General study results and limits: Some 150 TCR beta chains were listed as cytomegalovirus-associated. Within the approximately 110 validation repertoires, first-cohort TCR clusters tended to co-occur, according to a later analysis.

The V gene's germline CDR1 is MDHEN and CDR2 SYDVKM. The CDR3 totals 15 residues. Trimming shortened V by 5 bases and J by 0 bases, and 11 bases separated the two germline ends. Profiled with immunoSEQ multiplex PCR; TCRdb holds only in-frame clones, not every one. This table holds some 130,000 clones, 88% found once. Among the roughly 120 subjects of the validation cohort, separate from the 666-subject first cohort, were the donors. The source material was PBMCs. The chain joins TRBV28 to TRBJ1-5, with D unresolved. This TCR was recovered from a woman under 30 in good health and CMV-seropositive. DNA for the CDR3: TGTGCCAGCAGTCCACCGCGGTTTAGCAATCAGCCCCAGCATTTT. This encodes CASSPPRFSNQPQHF. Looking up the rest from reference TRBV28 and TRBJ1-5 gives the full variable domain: DVKVTQSSRYLVKRTGEKVFLECVQDMDHENMFWYRQDPGLGLRLIYFSYDVKMKEKGDIPEGYSVSREKKERFSLILESASTNQTSMYLCASSPPRFSNQPQHFGDGTRLSIL.